These 10 T cell receptor beta chains share one sample of origin, sequenced in a study of shared clonotypes between healthy human individuals. Profiling relied on immunoSEQ multiplex PCR, and the TCRdb table lists in-frame clones only, not all of them. This table holds nearly 1 million clones, approximately 76% found once. Sequencing was done on a sample of memory CD4+ T cells sorted from blood. Subset noted: CD45RA-negative fraction. The receptors derive from a man aged 18 to 29 in good health.

Turning to this clone: This sample also contains other DNA sequences that code for the same CDR3. The V call is TRBV14, the J call TRBJ2-6, with D possibly matching TRBD1 (5 bases). From germline, CDR1 is SGHDN and CDR2 FVKESK. V gave up 3 bases and J gave up 0 bases, with 6 bases separating them. The CDR3 contains 15 residues. The CDR3: CASSHDSSGANVLTF. The CDR3 DNA follows: TGTGCCAGCAGCCATGACAGCTCTGGGGCCAACGTCCTGACTTTC.

This rearrangement joins TRBV19 to TRBJ2-7; 9 positions match TRBD2. The V segment lost 7 bases and the J segment 3 bases; nucleotides outside the gene matches: 10. Germline V gene sequence: CDR1 LNHDA, CDR2 SQIVND (reference sequence). The CDR3 is 15 residues long. CDR3 loop: CASTPTSGVGYEQYF. The CDR3 region has the DNA TGTGCCAGTACCCCGACTAGCGGAGTAGGCTACGAGCAGTACTTC.

CDR3 loop: CASSAFGEAFF. The DNA of the CDR3 is TGTGCCAGTAGTGCCTTCGGTGAAGCTTTCTTT. The chain employs TRBV19 and TRBJ1-1; D not resolved. The CDR3 totals 11 residues. V gave up 5 bases and J gave up 7 bases, with 8 bases separating them. Germline CDR1 LNHDA, CDR2 SQIVND (reference sequence).

The chain joins TRBV28 to TRBJ1-6; unclear D gene. Trimming pared 6 bases from V and 6 bases from J, leaving 15 bases between. This CDR3 contains 15 residues. Germline V gives CDR1 MDHEN, CDR2 SYDVKM. CDR3 region: CASSPTLEGNSPLHF. DNA of the CDR3: TGTGCCAGCAGCCCAACTTTGGAGGGTAATTCACCCCTCCACTTT. The full variable domain, rest sourced from reference TRBV28 and TRBJ1-6, is DVKVTQSSRYLVKRTGEKVFLECVQDMDHENMFWYRQDPGLGLRLIYFSYDVKMKEKGDIPEGYSVSREKKERFSLILESASTNQTSMYLCASSPTLEGNSPLHFGNGTRLTVT.

The V call is TRBV5-1, the J call TRBJ2-5; the match to TRBD2 covers 7 bases. CDR1 SGHRS and CDR2 YFSETQ come from the germline V gene. This CDR3 contains 18 residues. V lost 2 bases, J lost 2 bases, and 15 bases stayed unmatched. The CDR3 bases are TGCGCCAGCAGCTTATCCCCTGGGGGTAGCGGGCAGCAAGAGACCCAGTACTTC. As protein: CASSLSPGGSGQQETQYF.

V is TRBV20-1 and J is TRBJ1-3; D gene ambiguous. The germline gives CDR1 DFQATT, CDR2 SNEGSKA (reference sequence). CDR3 length: 10 amino acids. Trimming took 5 bases from V and 3 from J, leaving 2 bases between them. The CDR3 loop is CSAVGNTIYF. CDR3 sequence (DNA): TGCAGTGCTGTTGGAAACACCATATATTTT.

About this clone: This specimen includes other DNA sequences encoding the same CDR3. The V call is TRBV7-6, the J call TRBJ2-3; no clear D gene. Trimming took 3 bases from V and 1 from J, leaving 5 bases between them. Germline V gene data show CDR1 as SGHVS and CDR2 as FNYEAQ. This CDR3 contains 13 residues. CDR3 sequence reads: CASSFSGTDTQYF. As DNA, the CDR3 is TGTGCCAGCAGCTTTTCCGGCACAGATACGCAGTATTTT.

This clone came up a few times. The V gene is TRBV6-1, the J gene TRBJ2-1; either TRBD1 or TRBD2 may fit D (5 bases each). Looked up from germline, CDR1 is MNHNS and CDR2 is SASEGT. This CDR3 is built from 14 residues. Between the trimmed V and J ends, which lost 6 bases and 2 bases, there was a span of 11 bases. The CDR3 region is CASSGTETYNEQFF. The CDR3, as DNA: TGTGCCAGCAGCGGGACCGAGACCTACAATGAGCAGTTCTTC.

V and J are TRBV6-1 and TRBJ2-5; 8 bases are shared with TRBD2. With 7 bases clipped from V and 4 bases from J, the junction kept 5 bases outside the gene matches. The CDR3 has 13 amino acids. Germline-derived CDR1 and CDR2 are MNHNS and SASEGT. The chain's CDR3 is CASTGGGGETQYF. The DNA for the CDR3 is TGTGCCAGCACCGGGGGGGGCGGAGAGACCCAGTACTTC.

The chain's CDR3 is CAISAGTGSSYEQYF. The CDR3 DNA reads TGTGCCATCAGTGCCGGAACAGGGAGCTCCTACGAGCAGTACTTC. V usage is TRBV10-3 and J usage is TRBJ2-7; D possibly corresponds to TRBD1 (6 bases). CDR1 and CDR2 from the germline V gene are ENHRY and SYGVKD. Trimming cost V 4 bases and J 0 bases, with 13 bases left between them. This CDR3 is 15 amino acids long.